This record looks at one TCR beta chain sequence and its context. Antigen: not known. This record belongs to a study of T cell responses to AZD1222 COVID-19 vaccine. Overall study findings and caveats: In the spike-specific TCR repertoire, nearly half reportedly target unmutated variant regions.

Assay: immunoSEQ multiplex PCR; the TCRdb copy retains only in-frame clones and omits some. The table shows 130,000 or so clones, with roughly nine tenths occurring only once. In germline, CDR1 is SGDLS, CDR2 YYNGEE. V lost 4 bases and J lost 7, with 9 bases in between. The CDR3 totals 12 residues. The rearrangement joins TRBV9 to TRBJ2-1, with D uncertain. The sequenced sample was peripheral blood, obtained 28 days after the second AZD1222 dose. This TCR derives from an adult who received the AZD1222 COVID-19 vaccine. The CDR3 DNA reads as TGTGCCAGCAGCACCACCCCGAATGAGCAGTTCTTC. Protein: CASSTTPNEQFF. Variable domain in full (rest from reference TRBV9 and TRBJ2-1): DSGVTQTPKHLITATGQRVTLRCSPRSGDLSVYWYQQSLDQGLQFLIQYYNGEERAKGNILERFSAQQFPDLHSELNLSSLELGDSALYFCASSTTPNEQFFGPGTRLTVL.